The 5 T cell receptor beta chains listed next were all sequenced from one sample in a study of shared clonotypes between healthy human individuals. Here immunoSEQ multiplex PCR was the method, and the copy in TCRdb shows in-frame clones only, minus some. In the table there are around 500,000 clones, more than 75% of which are singletons. Sequencing was carried out using PBMCs. The receptor set was obtained from a woman between 40 and 50 years old in good health. Some clones in this sample may be carry-over from other donors' samples.

J is TRBJ2-6 and V is TRBV2, with D unclear. CDR1 is SNHLY, CDR2 FYNNEI, per germline. The CDR3 is 16 residues long. V lost 0 bases, J lost 3 bases, and 9 bases lay in between. CDR3 loop: CASSEALQYGANVLTF. The CDR3 nucleotides read TGTGCCAGCAGTGAAGCGCTTCAGTATGGGGCCAACGTCCTGACTTTC.

The rearrangement joins TRBV7-2 to TRBJ2-7, with 7 bases identical to TRBD1. CDR1 and CDR2 (germline): SGHTA, FQGNSA. The CDR3 runs to 13 residues. Trimming at V came to 6 bases and at J to 0 bases, leaving 2 bases not matched to a gene. The CDR3 loop reads CASRTGSSYEQYF. The CDR3 coding sequence is TGTGCCAGCAGGACAGGGAGCTCCTACGAGCAGTACTTC.

Turning to this clone: This likely reflects a read error, since a far larger clone is one base away. This rearrangement joins TRBV11-1 to TRBJ2-4, with a tentative D call TRBD1 (5 bases). Germline V gives CDR1 SGHAT, CDR2 FQDESV (reference sequence). V lost 1 base and J 0 bases, leaving 10 bases between the germline ends. The CDR3 loop spans 16 amino acids. The CDR3 DNA sequence: TGTGCCAGCAGCTTAGGGGCAGGGCTAGCCAAAAACATTCAGTACTTC. Its protein product is CASSLGAGLAKNIQYF.

The chain joins TRBV29-1 to TRBJ2-7, with 7 bases fitting TRBD2. The trim removed 5 bases at V and 5 bases at J, leaving 9 bases unmatched. The length of the CDR3 is 13 residues. The V gene's germline CDR1 is SQVTM and CDR2 ANQGSEA. The CDR3 region is CSVTSEFFHEQYF. The CDR3 nucleotides are TGCAGCGTTACTAGCGAATTCTTCCACGAGCAGTACTTC.

The rearrangement joins TRBV9 to TRBJ2-1, with 15 bases that match TRBD2. CDR1 and CDR2 from the germline V gene are SGDLS and YYNGEE. V was pared by 4 bases and J by 7 bases, with 6 bases of the junction left unmatched. The CDR3 covers 16 residues. The CDR3 loop is CASSSAGTSGRNEQFF. The DNA of the CDR3 is TGTGCCAGCAGCTCGGCCGGGACTAGCGGGAGGAATGAGCAGTTCTTC.